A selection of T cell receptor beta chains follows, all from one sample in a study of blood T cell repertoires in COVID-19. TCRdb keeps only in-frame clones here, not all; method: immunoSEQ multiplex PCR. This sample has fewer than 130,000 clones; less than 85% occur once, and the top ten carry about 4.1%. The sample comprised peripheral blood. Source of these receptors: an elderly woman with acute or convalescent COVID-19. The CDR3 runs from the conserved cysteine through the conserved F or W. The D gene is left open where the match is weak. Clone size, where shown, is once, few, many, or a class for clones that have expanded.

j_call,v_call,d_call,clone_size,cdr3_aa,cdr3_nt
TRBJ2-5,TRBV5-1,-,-,CASSFGQSVQETQYF,TGCGCCAGCAGCTTTGGACAGTCGGTCCAAGAGACCCAGTACTTC
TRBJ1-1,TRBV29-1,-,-,CSVEGLSGVGVGEAFF,TGCAGCGTTGAAGGTTTATCTGGGGTCGGGGTGGGTGAAGCTTTCTTT
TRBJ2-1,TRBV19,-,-,CASSILAEQFF,TGTGCCAGTAGTATACTAGCTGAGCAGTTCTTC
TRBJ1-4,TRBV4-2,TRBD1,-,CASSPGQARDEKLFF,TGTGCCAGCAGCCCCGGACAGGCTCGGGATGAAAAACTGTTTTTT
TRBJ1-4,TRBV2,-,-,CASSENRQRNEKLFF,TGTGCCAGCAGTGAAAACCGACAGAGGAATGAAAAACTGTTTTTT
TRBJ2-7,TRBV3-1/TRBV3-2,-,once,CASSQTTEWVEQYF,TGTGCCAGCAGCCAGACGACTGAGTGGGTCGAGCAGTACTTC
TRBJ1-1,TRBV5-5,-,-,CASSNVLYGDTEAFF,TGTGCCAGCAGCAACGTCCTCTATGGAGACACTGAAGCTTTCTTT
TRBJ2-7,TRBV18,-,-,CASSPWASGNVYEQYF,TGTGCCAGCTCACCATGGGCCTCCGGGAACGTCTACGAGCAGTACTTC
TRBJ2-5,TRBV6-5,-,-,CASSYPGETQYF,TGTGCCAGCAGTTACCCCGGAGAGACCCAGTACTTC
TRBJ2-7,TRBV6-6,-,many,CASSPDGRGASYEQYF,TGTGCCAGCAGCCCCGACGGACGCGGGGCGTCCTACGAGCAGTACTTC
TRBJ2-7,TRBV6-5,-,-,CASSYSDPRGSYEQYF,TGTGCCAGCAGTTACTCCGACCCTAGGGGCTCCTACGAGCAGTACTTC
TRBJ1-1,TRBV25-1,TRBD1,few,CASRYGTGSRGAFF,TGTGCCAGCAGATACGGGACAGGGTCTCGCGGAGCTTTCTTT
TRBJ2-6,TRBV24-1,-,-,CATSDSRSGANVLTF,TGTGCCACCAGTGATTCCCGGTCCGGGGCCAACGTCCTGACTTTC
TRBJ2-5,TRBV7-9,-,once,CASSFPGRRAAETQYF,TGTGCCAGCAGCTTCCCCGGTCGGAGGGCGGCGGAGACCCAGTACTTC
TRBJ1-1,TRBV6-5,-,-,CASSYRGLNTEAFF,TGTGCCAGCAGTTACAGGGGATTGAACACTGAAGCTTTCTTT
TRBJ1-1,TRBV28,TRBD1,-,CASSQTGRTEAFF,TGTGCCAGCAGCCAGACAGGGAGGACTGAAGCTTTCTTT
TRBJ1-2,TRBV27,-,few,CASRTVGASGYTF,TGTGCCAGCAGGACCGTGGGAGCAAGCGGCTACACCTTC
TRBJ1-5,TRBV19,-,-,CASRQGYQPQHF,TGTGCCAGTAGGCAGGGATATCAGCCCCAGCATTTT
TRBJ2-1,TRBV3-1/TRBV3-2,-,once,CASSQVGAWNEQFF,TGTGCCAGCAGCCAAGTGGGGGCCTGGAATGAGCAGTTCTTC
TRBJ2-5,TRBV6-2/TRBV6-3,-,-,CASSYRQGREETQYF,TGTGCCAGCAGTTACAGACAGGGGAGGGAAGAGACCCAGTACTTC
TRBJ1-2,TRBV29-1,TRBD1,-,CSVELGTGTGRIYGYTF,TGCAGCGTTGAGTTGGGTACCGGGACAGGGAGAATATATGGCTACACCTTC
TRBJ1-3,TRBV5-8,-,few,CASSLSRGNTIYF,TGTGCCAGCAGCCTGAGCAGGGGAAACACCATATATTTT
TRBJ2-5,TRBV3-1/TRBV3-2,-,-,CASSHAALPVAQYF,TGTGCCAGCAGCCATGCCGCGCTCCCCGTGGCCCAGTACTTC
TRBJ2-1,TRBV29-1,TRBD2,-,CSAVGGVNRTSYNEQFF,TGCAGCGCGGTGGGGGGGGTGAATCGGACCTCCTACAATGAGCAGTTCTTC
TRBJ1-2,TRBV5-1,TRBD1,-,CASSPRTGSNYGYTF,TGCGCCAGCAGCCCGCGGACAGGGTCTAATTATGGCTACACCTTC
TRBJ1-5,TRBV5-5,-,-,CASSLDGLRVGQPQHF,TGTGCCAGCAGCCTAGACGGTCTTCGGGTCGGTCAGCCCCAGCATTTT
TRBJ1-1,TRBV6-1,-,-,CASSEVWPGVPNTEAFF,TGTGCCAGCAGTGAAGTGTGGCCAGGGGTCCCAAACACTGAAGCTTTCTTT
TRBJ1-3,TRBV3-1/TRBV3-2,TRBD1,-,CASSQHRGSDSGNTIYF,TGTGCCAGCAGCCAACACAGGGGTTCGGACTCTGGAAACACCATATATTTT
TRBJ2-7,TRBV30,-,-,CAWDRSGYEQYF,TGTGCCTGGGACAGGTCTGGCTACGAGCAGTACTTC
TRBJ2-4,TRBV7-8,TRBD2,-,CASSLAGSNLADIQYF,TGTGCCAGCAGCTTAGCGGGGAGTAATCTAGCGGACATTCAGTACTTC
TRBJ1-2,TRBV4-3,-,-,CASSQDGAGRYGYTF,TGCGCCAGCAGCCAAGATGGGGCAGGGCGGTATGGCTACACCTTC
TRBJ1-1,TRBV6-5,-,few,CASSYSEGLMNTEAFF,TGTGCCAGCAGTTACTCCGAGGGCCTCATGAACACTGAAGCTTTCTTT
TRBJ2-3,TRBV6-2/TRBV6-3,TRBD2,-,CASTPSASGRVDTQYF,TGTGCCAGCACCCCCAGCGCCAGCGGGAGGGTGGATACGCAGTATTTT
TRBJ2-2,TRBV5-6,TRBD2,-,CASSLAGGGSAGELFF,TGTGCCAGCAGCTTGGCGGGCGGGGGTTCCGCCGGGGAGCTGTTTTTT
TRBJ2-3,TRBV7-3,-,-,CASRSTRTDTQYF,TGTGCCAGCAGATCTACCCGCACAGATACGCAGTATTTT
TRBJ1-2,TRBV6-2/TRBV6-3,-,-,CASSYSTSGFGYTF,TGTGCCAGCAGTTACTCGACGTCGGGGTTTGGCTACACCTTC
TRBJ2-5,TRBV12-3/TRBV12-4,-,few,CASSDWGEETQYF,TGTGCCAGCAGTGACTGGGGGGAAGAGACCCAGTACTTC
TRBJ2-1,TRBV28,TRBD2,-,CASSLPPAGGIQFF,TGTGCCAGCAGTCTACCCCCGGCGGGAGGGATTCAGTTCTTC
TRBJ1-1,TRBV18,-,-,CASSSEEGANTEAFF,TGTGCCAGCTCATCCGAGGAGGGTGCGAACACTGAAGCTTTCTTT
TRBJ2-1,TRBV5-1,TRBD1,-,CASSLGQDSGEQFF,TGCGCCAGCAGCCTGGGACAGGATTCAGGTGAGCAGTTCTTC
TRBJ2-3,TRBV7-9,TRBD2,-,CASNPAGGDTQYF,TGTGCCAGCAACCCAGCGGGAGGAGATACGCAGTATTTT
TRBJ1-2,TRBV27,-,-,CASNFTATTRGYGYTF,TGTGCCAGCAATTTTACCGCAACGACTCGTGGCTATGGCTACACCTTC
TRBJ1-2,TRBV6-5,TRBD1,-,CASRHPQGASGYTF,TGTGCCAGCAGGCACCCACAGGGGGCAAGCGGCTACACCTTC
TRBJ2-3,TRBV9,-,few,CASSGGPHTQYF,TGTGCCAGCAGCGGAGGGCCGCATACGCAGTATTTT
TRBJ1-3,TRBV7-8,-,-,CASSLANGAGNTIYF,TGTGCCAGCAGCTTAGCGAATGGGGCCGGAAACACCATATATTTT
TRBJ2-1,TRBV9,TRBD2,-,CASSVGPGTSGMLEQFF,TGTGCCAGCAGCGTAGGACCCGGGACTAGCGGGATGCTTGAGCAGTTCTTC
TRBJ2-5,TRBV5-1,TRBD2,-,CASSLGRGMETQYF,TGCGCCAGCAGCTTGGGGCGGGGGATGGAGACCCAGTACTTC
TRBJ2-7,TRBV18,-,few,CASSPDQDRLYEQYF,TGTGCCAGCTCACCGGACCAGGACAGACTCTACGAGCAGTACTTC
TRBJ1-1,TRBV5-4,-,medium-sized,CASSLRGTEAFF,TGTGCCAGCAGCTTGAGGGGGACTGAAGCTTTCTTT
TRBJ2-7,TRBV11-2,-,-,CASSLAGSWNEQYF,TGTGCCAGCAGCTTAGCGGGTAGCTGGAACGAGCAGTACTTC